This TCR beta chain stems from a study of graft-versus-host responses after intestinal transplantation listed by TCRdb under 2021. Some background on the complete study: Recipients received multivisceral, liver-intestinal, or isolated intestinal transplants. Rather than being sequenced by the commercial service, samples from three later patients were sequenced in-house on an Illumina MiSeq and processed with MiXCR. After intestinal transplantation, graft-versus-host and host-versus-graft alloreactive T cell clones in the graft, circulation and bone marrow were tracked using bulk TCR-beta CDR3 sequencing. A peak of at least 4% donor T cells among recipient peripheral blood mononuclear cells was the definition used for donor T cell macrochimerism. Of the 20 to 25 intestinal transplant recipients enrolled in the cohort, one of whom was a retransplant, 3 patients without pretransplant specimens were excluded. To identify alloreactive clones, pre-transplant mixed lymphocyte reaction products were sequenced and then compared with unstimulated pre-transplant donor and recipient T cells. Anti-thymocyte globulin induction was given to all recipients, followed by maintenance tacrolimus and steroids for 3 to 4 years. Summary of the overall study and its limitations: GvH clones were found in recipient bone marrow, and some of the GvH clones appeared earlier in ileal mucosa or blood, which is consistent with an intestinal mucosal origin. The relatively low number and heterogeneity of intestinal transplant patients limited the conclusions. Early after transplant, declines in HvG clones were associated with peak levels of circulating GvH clones. In the allografts of patients with donor T cell macrochimerism, GvH to HvG T cell clonal ratios were high.

The time point label, as the study defines it: cells obtained before transplantation from donor or recipient. CD3+CD4+ and CD3+CD8+ populations were FACS-sorted from unstimulated pre-transplant donor and recipient cells taken from spleen or lymph nodes. Library preparation employed the immunoSEQ multiplex PCR assay. In most patients, genomic DNA was isolated using the Qiagen DNeasy Blood and Tissue Kit and sent frozen to Adaptive Biotechnologies for TCR sequencing. For most patients, high-throughput TCR-beta CDR3 sequencing of genomic DNA was performed by Adaptive Biotechnologies. Per the original workflow: TCR sequencing data for over 15 patients were retrieved from Adaptive's ImmunoSEQ software; three other patients were processed with MiXCR and VDJtools. CD4 versus CD8 sorting errors were corrected by removing sequences found in both subsets at a frequency ratio below 5:1. CDR3 nucleotide sequences shared between donor and recipient were removed because their origin could not be assigned. To count as alloreactive, a clone needed at least 2-fold expansion over unstimulated cells and a minimum CFSE-low frequency of 0.002% (template counts) or 0.001% (read counts). Clones were considered mappable if detected in sequenced pre-transplant spleen, lymph node, or MLR CFSE-low populations of the donor or recipient. Cumulative frequency of alloreactive clones was calculated as a percentage of all sequences weighted by copy number. This immuneACCESS table, as held by TCRdb, lists in-frame sequences with V and J called but not all clones. Of the missing ones, under half trace to an unresolved V gene in checked studies; the others have no known cause. Clone size and the V and J calls come from that table; the DNA yielded D and trimming. This sample gives 85,000 to 110,000 clones in total; 90% to 95% of them show up just once. The ten largest clones capture approximately 1% of the sample.

V and J lose 3 bases and 1 base, and a span of 3 bases separates them. The CDR3 numbers 13 residues from cysteine through phenylalanine. Only CDR3 DNA remains: 39 bases, in frame from the first base. CDR1 and CDR2 were assigned from the germline V gene as MNHEY and SVGAGI. On this clone itself: The clone's antigen remains unknown. Per-nucleotide qualities are absent, and no much larger clonotype sits a single base away.

This TCR was sampled from a human donor who received an intestinal transplant. The sample consisted of unstimulated CD8+ T cells sorted from spleen or lymph node cells, taken before intestinal transplant. This chain is built from TRBV6-5 and TRBJ2-2, with the D gene uncertain. CDR3 loop: CASSYLNTGELFF. The DNA is TGTGCCAGCAGTTATTTGAACACCGGGGAGCTGTTTTTT.